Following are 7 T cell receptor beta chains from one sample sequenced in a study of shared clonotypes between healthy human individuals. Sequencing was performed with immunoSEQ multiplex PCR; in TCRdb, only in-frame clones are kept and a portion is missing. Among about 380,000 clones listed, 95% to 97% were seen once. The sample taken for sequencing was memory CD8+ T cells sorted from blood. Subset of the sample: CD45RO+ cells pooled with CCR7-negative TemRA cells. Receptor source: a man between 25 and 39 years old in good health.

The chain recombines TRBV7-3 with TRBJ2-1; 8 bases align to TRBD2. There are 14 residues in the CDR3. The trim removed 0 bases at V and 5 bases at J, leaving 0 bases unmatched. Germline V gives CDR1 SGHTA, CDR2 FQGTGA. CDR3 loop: CASSLTSGNNEQFF. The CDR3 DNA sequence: TGTGCCAGCAGCTTAACTAGCGGGAACAATGAGCAGTTCTTC.

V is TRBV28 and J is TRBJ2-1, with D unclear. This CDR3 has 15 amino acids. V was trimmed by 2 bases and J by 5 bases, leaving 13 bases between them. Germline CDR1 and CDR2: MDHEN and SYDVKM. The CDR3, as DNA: TGTGCCAGCAGTTTAAGCGTACGGTGGGACAATGAGCAGTTCTTC. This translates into CASSLSVRWDNEQFF.

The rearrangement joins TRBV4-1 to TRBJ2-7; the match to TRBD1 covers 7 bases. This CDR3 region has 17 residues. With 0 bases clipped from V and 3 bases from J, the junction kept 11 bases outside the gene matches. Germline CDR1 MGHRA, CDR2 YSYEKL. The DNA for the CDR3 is TGCGCCAGCAGCCAAGACGGGGTGGAGACAGGGAGCTACGAGCAGTACTTC. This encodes CASSQDGVETGSYEQYF.

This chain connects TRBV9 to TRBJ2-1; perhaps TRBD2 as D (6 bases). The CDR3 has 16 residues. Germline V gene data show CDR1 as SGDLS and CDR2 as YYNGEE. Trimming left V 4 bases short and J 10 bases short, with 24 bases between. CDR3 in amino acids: CASSPGGIAETREQFF. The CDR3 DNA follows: TGTGCCAGCAGCCCTGGGGGGATAGCGGAGACCAGGGAGCAGTTCTTC.

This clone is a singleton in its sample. The CDR3 bases are TGTGCAAGTCGCTTACCCCCGGGACAGGGGTCTGGGGCCAACGTCCTGACTTTC. Its translation: CASRLPPGQGSGANVLTF. The J gene is TRBJ2-6, the V gene TRBV12-2; TRBD1 is taken as the D call from the table, unchecked against the DNA. TRBV12-2 is reported as a pseudogene. The CDR3 covers 18 residues.

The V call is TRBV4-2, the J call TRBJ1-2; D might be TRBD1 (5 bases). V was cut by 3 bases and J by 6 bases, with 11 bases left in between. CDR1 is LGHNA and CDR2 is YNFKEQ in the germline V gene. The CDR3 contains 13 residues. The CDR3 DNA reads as TGTGCCAGCAGCCAGACAGAAAGAAATGGCTACACCTTC. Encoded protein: CASSQTERNGYTF.

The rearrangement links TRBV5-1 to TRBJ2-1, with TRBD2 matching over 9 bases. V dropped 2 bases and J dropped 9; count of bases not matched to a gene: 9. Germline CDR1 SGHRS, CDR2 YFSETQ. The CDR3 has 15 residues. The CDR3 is CASSLGGRVSGEQFF. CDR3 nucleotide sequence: TGCGCCAGCAGCTTAGGCGGGAGGGTATCGGGTGAGCAGTTCTTC. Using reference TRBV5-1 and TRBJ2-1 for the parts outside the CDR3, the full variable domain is KAGVTQTPRYLIKTRGQQVTLSCSPISGHRSVSWYQQTPGQGLQFLFEYFSETQRNKGNFPGRFSGRQFSNSRSEMNVSTLELGDSALYLCASSLGGRVSGEQFFGPGTRLTVL.